One sample yielded the 30 T cell receptor beta chains listed below, sequenced in a study of T-cell reconstitution after alpha-beta-depleted transplantation in children. During its preparation, the TCRbeta library received unique molecular identifiers. Via MiXCR, TCRdb re-called the PCR reads, giving one row per CDR3 protein. The table lists about 580,000 distinct CDR3 sequences, 27% of them singletons. The sample consisted of PBMCs, taken before TCRalphabeta/CD19-depleted stem cell transplant. These receptors all stem from a boy less than two years old with Wiskott-Aldrich syndrome, due to receive a stem cell transplant.

V gene TRBV29-1 combines with J gene TRBJ2-1; 7 positions agree with TRBD2. With 7 bases clipped from V and 8 bases from J, the junction kept 14 bases outside the gene matches. In germline, CDR1 is SQVTM, CDR2 ANQGSEA. CDR3 length: 14 residues. The CDR3 bases are TGCAGCGCACGACGCGGGAGCCTCATCGATGAGCAGTTCTTC. It specifies CSARRGSLIDEQFF.

This clonotype was observed a handful of times. J is TRBJ1-3 and V is TRBV5-1, with 7 bases aligning to TRBD1. Germline V lookup: CDR1 SGHRS, CDR2 YFSETQ. V shed 4 bases, J shed 4 bases, and the junction held 5 bases outside the gene matches. The CDR3 runs to 14 residues. CDR3 amino acids: CASSTGQVGNTIYF. As DNA, the CDR3 is TGCGCCAGCAGCACCGGACAGGTGGGAAACACCATATATTTT.

The chain carries TRBV20-1 and TRBJ2-1; TRBD2 agrees at 9 bases. Germline loops: CDR1 DFQATT, CDR2 SNEGSKA (reference sequence). V shed 4 bases and J 1 base; nucleotides not matched to a gene: 2. The CDR3 has 14 amino acids. The CDR3 reads CSAMGLASYNEQFF. The CDR3 nucleotides read TGCAGTGCTATGGGACTAGCTTCCTACAATGAGCAGTTCTTC.

This clonotype has only a few counts. The junction departs from germline at one end; a sequencing error may be responsible. The chain couples TRBV4-1 to TRBJ2-1; D is undetermined. Germline loops: CDR1 MGHRA, CDR2 YSYEKL. The CDR3 covers 13 residues. CDR3 protein: CASSQDRQSYKIF. In DNA form, the CDR3 reads TGCGCCAGCAGCCAAGACCGCCAGTCTTATAAGATCTTC.

This clonotype came up a few times. This chain uses TRBV10-3 with TRBJ2-1; 14 bases align to TRBD2. This CDR3 region has 16 residues. Germline V CDR1 and CDR2: ENHRY, SYGVKD. J gave up 4 bases and V 4 bases, and 3 bases lay outside the gene matches. This chain's CDR3 is CAISARLAGGYNEQFF. The CDR3 region has the DNA TGTGCCATCAGTGCGAGACTAGCGGGAGGGTACAATGAGCAGTTCTTC.

This chain joins TRBV11-2 and TRBJ2-7, with 12 nucleotides matching TRBD2. Trimming took 5 bases from V and 3 from J; bases not matched to a gene: 5. Germline V lookup: CDR1 SGHAT, CDR2 FQNNGV. The CDR3 runs to 15 residues. The CDR3: CASSQTSGSNYEQYF. CDR3 bases: TGTGCCAGCAGCCAGACTAGCGGGAGCAACTACGAGCAGTACTTC.

The V call is TRBV12-3 or TRBV12-4, the J call TRBJ2-1; 7 bases are shared with TRBD2. The junction had 10 bases not matched to a gene; V was cut back by 6 bases and J by 2 bases. This CDR3 contains 16 residues. The CDR3 reads CASSAPQSGTYNEQFF. DNA for the CDR3: TGTGCCAGCAGCGCCCCCCAAAGCGGGACCTACAATGAGCAGTTCTTC.

The CDR3 DNA reads TGTGCCACCACCGGGGGTGCCTACAATGAGCAGTTCTTC. This encodes CATTGGAYNEQFF. This chain connects TRBV27 to TRBJ2-1, with a tentative D call TRBD2 (6 bases). V lost 10 bases to trimming and J lost 2 bases, with 12 bases between them. Germline CDR1 MNHEY, CDR2 SMNVEV (reference sequence). The CDR3 has 13 amino acids.

The J gene is TRBJ2-7, the V gene TRBV18; TRBD2 agrees at 13 bases. The CDR3 totals 18 residues. Per the germline V gene, CDR1 is KGHSH and CDR2 is LQKENI. Trimming removed 5 bases from V and 3 bases from J; junction bases left unmatched: 13. The CDR3 region has the DNA TGTGCCAGCTCAGCGACACCCGGGACTAGCGGGAAAGTCTACGAGCAGTACTTC. This encodes CASSATPGTSGKVYEQYF. Filled out from reference TRBV18 and TRBJ2-7, the complete variable domain reads NAGVMQNPRHLVRRRGQEARLRCSPMKGHSHVYWYRQLPEEGLKFMVYLQKENIIDESGMPKERFSAEFPKEGPSILRIQQVVRGDSAAYFCASSATPGTSGKVYEQYFGPGTRLTVT.

This clonotype was counted only a few times. The rearrangement uses TRBV7-2 and TRBJ1-6, with TRBD1 identical over 8 bases. Germline V CDR1 and CDR2: SGHTA, FQGNSA. The CDR3 totals 16 residues. V was clipped by 6 bases and J by 5 bases; unmatched bases: 9. The CDR3: CASRTGAAVDNSPLHF. CDR3 nucleotides: TGTGCCAGCAGGACAGGGGCCGCGGTGGATAATTCACCCCTCCACTTT.

This chain connects TRBV5-6 to TRBJ2-2, with TRBD2 matching 9 bases. The CDR3 has 17 residues. The V gene's germline CDR1 is SGHDT and CDR2 YYEEEE. The V segment lost 0 bases and the J segment 4 bases; nucleotides outside the gene matches: 7. The CDR3 loop reads CASSLAPSGKITGELFF. DNA of the CDR3: TGTGCCAGCAGCTTGGCACCTAGCGGGAAGATCACCGGGGAGCTGTTTTTT. Complete variable domain (other parts from reference TRBV5-6 and TRBJ2-2): DAGVTQSPTHLIKTRGQQVTLRCSPKSGHDTVSWYQQALGQGPQFIFQYYEEEERQRGNFPDRFSGHQFPNYSSELNVNALLLGDSALYLCASSLAPSGKITGELFFGEGSRLTVL.

This chain joins TRBV6-1 and TRBJ2-2; 8 bases match TRBD1. Trimming at V came to 6 bases and at J to 5 bases, leaving 14 bases not matched to a gene. CDR1 is MNHNS, CDR2 SASEGT, per germline. The CDR3 sequence is 17 residues long. The CDR3 DNA reads as TGTGCCAGCAGGGCACCAGGGGGCCAGGGCCGAACCGGGGAGCTGTTTTTT. It codes for CASRAPGGQGRTGELFF.

The chain has TRBV24-1 and TRBJ2-1, with TRBD2 matching 13 bases. The junction had 1 base not matched to a gene; V was cut back by 0 bases and J by 6 bases. This CDR3 region has 16 residues. Germline CDR1 is KGHDR and CDR2 is SFDVKD. CDR3 in amino acids: CATSDLGLAGVNEQFF. In DNA form, the CDR3 reads TGTGCCACCAGTGATTTGGGACTAGCGGGAGTCAATGAGCAGTTCTTC.

The chain joins TRBV5-6 to TRBJ2-2; 8 positions agree with TRBD2. The germline V gene has CDR1 SGHDT and CDR2 YYEEEE. This CDR3 is built from 14 residues. After removal of 4 bases from V and 4 bases from J, the junction contained 3 bases not matched to a gene. CDR3: CASSPGLATGELFF. Written as DNA, the CDR3 is TGTGCCAGCAGCCCTGGACTAGCCACCGGGGAGCTGTTTTTT.

The V and J genes are TRBV7-2 and TRBJ2-2, with 11 positions matching TRBD1. There are 17 residues in the CDR3. V trimming: 5 bases; J trimming: 3 bases; junction bases outside the gene matches: 8. The germline gives CDR1 SGHTA, CDR2 FQGNSA. CDR3 in DNA: TGTGCCAGCAGCCCCGGCTGGGGACAGGGGGACACCGGGGAGCTGTTTTTT. It encodes CASSPGWGQGDTGELFF.

The chain is built from TRBV5-1 and TRBJ2-1, with 10 bases fitting TRBD1. With 4 bases clipped from V and 13 bases from J, the junction kept 11 bases outside the gene matches. The CDR3 has 14 residues. Germline V lookup: CDR1 SGHRS, CDR2 YFSETQ. The CDR3 spells CASSPGTGAEDQFF. The CDR3 region has the DNA TGCGCCAGCAGCCCAGGGACAGGGGCCGAGGATCAGTTCTTC.

This clonotype was detected a few times. The chain recombines TRBV12-3 or TRBV12-4 with TRBJ2-7, with 9 nucleotides matching TRBD1. The CDR3 sequence is 14 residues long. The V gene end was trimmed by 3 bases and the J gene end by 6 bases; junction bases not matched to a gene: 6. CDR3 loop: CASSFRDRAFEQYF. CDR3 nucleotides: TGTGCCAGCAGTTTCCGGGACAGGGCCTTCGAGCAGTACTTC.

This rearrangement joins TRBV7-2 to TRBJ2-1, with D tentatively TRBD1 or TRBD2 (5 bases each). V gave up 5 bases and J gave up 10 bases, with 21 bases separating them. Germline assignment: CDR1 SGHTA and CDR2 FQGNSA. The CDR3 runs 15 residues. The CDR3 is CASSAGTRFTGEQFF. CDR3 DNA sequence: TGTGCCAGCAGCGCCGGGACCCGTTTCACGGGCGAGCAGTTCTTC.

The genes are TRBV29-1 and TRBJ2-1, with a weak D call TRBD2 (5 bases). Trimming pared 5 bases from V and 6 bases from J, leaving 14 bases between. The CDR3 is 13 amino acids. The V gene's germline CDR1 is SQVTM and CDR2 ANQGSEA. CDR3 DNA: TGCAGCGTTAATCTCATACTAGTCAATGAGCAGTTCTTC. Encoded protein: CSVNLILVNEQFF.

The chain couples TRBV9 to TRBJ2-3, with D unresolved. V shed 4 bases and J shed 1 base, with 10 bases lying between them. CDR1 is SGDLS and CDR2 is YYNGEE in the germline V gene. The CDR3 length is 14 residues. For the CDR3, the DNA is TGTGCCAGCAGCTTCAAGGCCCGCACAGATACGCAGTATTTT. This sequence encodes CASSFKARTDTQYF.

This chain joins TRBV28 and TRBJ2-7; D ambiguous. The V gene's germline CDR1 is MDHEN and CDR2 SYDVKM. This CDR3 contains 13 residues. V was pared by 6 bases and J by 4 bases, with 13 bases between. As DNA, the CDR3 is TGTGCCAGCAGGAGTAGCTTAGGTTACGAGCAGTACTTC. It translates to CASRSSLGYEQYF.

A few counts support this clonotype. The J gene is TRBJ2-1, the V gene TRBV5-1; 10 bases fit TRBD2. Germline CDR1 and CDR2: SGHRS and YFSETQ. This CDR3 comprises 16 residues. J was trimmed by 7 bases and V by 3 bases; bases with no gene match: 10. The chain's CDR3 is CASSWTSGLTTNEQFF. CDR3 nucleotide sequence: TGCGCCAGCAGCTGGACTAGCGGACTTACTACTAATGAGCAGTTCTTC.

This clonotype was seen only a few times. The DNA of the CDR3 is TGTGCCAGCAGCGTTTCTAGCGTCCAAGAGACCCAGTACTTC. Its protein is CASSVSSVQETQYF. The gene calls are TRBV9 and TRBJ2-5; weak D call: TRBD2 (6 bases). This CDR3 comprises 14 residues. Germline loops: CDR1 SGDLS, CDR2 YYNGEE. The ends were cut back, 2 bases at V and 1 base at J, with 9 bases in the middle.

The chain employs TRBV20-1 and TRBJ2-7; 10 nucleotides line up with TRBD2. Germline loops: CDR1 DFQATT, CDR2 SNEGSKA (reference sequence). The trim removed 4 bases at V and 2 bases at J, leaving 8 bases unmatched. There are 15 residues in the CDR3. The CDR3 spells CSATTGTSAAYEQYF. The CDR3 coding sequence is TGCAGTGCTACGACAGGGACTAGCGCCGCCTACGAGCAGTACTTC.

Details on this clonotype: Its ends do not fully match the called genes, so a read error is possible. This chain links TRBV24-1 with TRBJ1-5; 9 bases agree with TRBD1. This CDR3 has 15 amino acids. Germline CDR1 and CDR2: KGHDR and SFDVKD. The CDR3 sequence is CATRDWDRDNQPQHF. CDR3 sequence (DNA): TGTGCCACCCGTGATTGGGACAGGGACAATCAGCCCCAGCATTTT.

The chain couples TRBV20-1 to TRBJ2-7; tentative D call: TRBD1 (5 bases). The CDR3 consists of 14 residues. Germline V CDR1 and CDR2: DFQATT, SNEGSKA (reference sequence). Trimming pared 0 bases from V and 3 bases from J, leaving 12 bases between. This CDR3 reads CSARDGAGVYEQYF. CDR3 DNA: TGCAGTGCTAGAGATGGGGCAGGAGTCTACGAGCAGTACTTC.

This clonotype was seen only a few times. V usage is TRBV5-1 and J usage is TRBJ2-7; weak D call: TRBD1 (6 bases). Germline CDR1 is SGHRS and CDR2 is YFSETQ. The CDR3 has 14 amino acids. Trimming took 2 bases from V and 5 from J, leaving 14 bases between them. The CDR3 sequence is CASSLYQGSDEQYF. The CDR3 coding sequence is TGCGCCAGCAGCTTATATCAGGGGAGCGACGAGCAGTACTTC.

The chain is built from TRBV29-1 and TRBJ1-2, with TRBD1 identical over 9 bases. Per germline, CDR1 SQVTM and CDR2 ANQGSEA. The CDR3 has 12 amino acids. V dropped 4 bases and J dropped 9; count of bases not matched to a gene: 6. The CDR3 DNA is TGCAGCGTTGGGGGACAGGGAGTAAGCTACACCTTC. This codes for CSVGGQGVSYTF.

V usage is TRBV12-3 or TRBV12-4 and J usage is TRBJ2-5; 9 bases align to TRBD1. J was trimmed by 5 bases and V by 3 bases; bases with no gene match: 7. The CDR3 is 15 residues long. CDR3 in amino acids: CASSFGDRGVETQYF. Written as DNA, the CDR3 is TGTGCCAGCAGTTTTGGAGACAGGGGGGTCGAGACCCAGTACTTC.

The gene calls are TRBV10-3 and TRBJ2-5; the match to TRBD2 covers 12 bases. CDR1 and CDR2 from the germline V gene are ENHRY and SYGVKD. V was pared by 4 bases and J by 5 bases, with 5 bases of the junction left unmatched. The CDR3 totals 15 residues. The CDR3: CAISGLAGGLETQYF. The CDR3 coding sequence is TGTGCCATCAGTGGCCTAGCGGGAGGGCTGGAGACCCAGTACTTC.